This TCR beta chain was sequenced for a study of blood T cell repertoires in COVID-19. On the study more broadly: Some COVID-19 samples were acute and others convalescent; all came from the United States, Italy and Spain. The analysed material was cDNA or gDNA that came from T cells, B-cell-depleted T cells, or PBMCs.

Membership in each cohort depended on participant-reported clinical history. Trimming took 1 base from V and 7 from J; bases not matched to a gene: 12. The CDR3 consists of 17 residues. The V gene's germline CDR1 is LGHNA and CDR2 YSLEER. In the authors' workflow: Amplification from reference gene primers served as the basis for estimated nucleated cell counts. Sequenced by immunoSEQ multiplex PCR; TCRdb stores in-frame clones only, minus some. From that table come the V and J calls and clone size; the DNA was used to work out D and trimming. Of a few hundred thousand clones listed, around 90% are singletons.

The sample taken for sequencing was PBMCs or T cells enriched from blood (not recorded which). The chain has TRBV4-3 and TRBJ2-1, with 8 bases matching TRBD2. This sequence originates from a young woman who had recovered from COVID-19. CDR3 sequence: CASSQGLRRGVGNEQFF. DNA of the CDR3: TGCGCCAGCAGCCAAGGCCTCCGGCGGGGGGTGGGTAATGAGCAGTTCTTC.